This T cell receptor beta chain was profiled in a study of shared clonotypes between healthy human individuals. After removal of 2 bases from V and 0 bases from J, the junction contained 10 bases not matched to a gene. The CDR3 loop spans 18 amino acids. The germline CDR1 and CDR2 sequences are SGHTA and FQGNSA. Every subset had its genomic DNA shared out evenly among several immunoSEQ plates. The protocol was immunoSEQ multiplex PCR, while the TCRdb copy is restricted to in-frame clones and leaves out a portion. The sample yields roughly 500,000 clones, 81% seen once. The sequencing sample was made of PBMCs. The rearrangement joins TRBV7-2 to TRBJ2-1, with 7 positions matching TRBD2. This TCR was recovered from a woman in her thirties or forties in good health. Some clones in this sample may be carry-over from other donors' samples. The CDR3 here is CASSLSLIAGSSYNEQFF. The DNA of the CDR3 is TGTGCCAGCAGCTTATCCCTGATAGCGGGCAGCTCCTACAATGAGCAGTTCTTC.